The 4 T cell receptor beta chains in this list originate from one sample, sequenced in a study of shared clonotypes between healthy human individuals. Sequencing used immunoSEQ multiplex PCR; TCRdb keeps in-frame clones, though not all of them. The table has fewer than 1.6 million clones, just under 99% seen once. Sequenced material: naive CD4+ T cells sorted from blood. As to subset: CD45RA+ positively selected. All receptors derive from a man younger than 40 in good health.

The chain couples TRBV6-6 to TRBJ2-7, with a possible D match to TRBD1 (5 bases). The CDR3 is 13 amino acids. V dropped 9 bases and J dropped 2 bases, with 14 bases sitting between them. The germline V gene encodes CDR1 MNHNY and CDR2 SVGAGI (reference sequence). The CDR3 protein is CARGKVGAYEQYF. CDR3 nucleotide sequence: TGTGCCAGGGGGAAGGTAGGGGCCTACGAGCAGTACTTC.

The J gene is TRBJ2-7, the V gene TRBV10-3; a possible D gene is TRBD2 (5 bases). This CDR3 region has 11 residues. The V end lost 10 bases, the J end lost 3 bases, and 10 bases lay between the germline ends. Germline values: CDR1 ENHRY, CDR2 SYGVKD. The CDR3 loop reads CATSTSYEQYF. CDR3 DNA sequence: TGTGCCACCTCCACTAGCTACGAGCAGTACTTC.

The V and J genes are TRBV10-1 and TRBJ1-1; D is ambiguous. V lost 3 bases to trimming and J lost 4 bases, with 9 bases between them. There are 13 residues in the CDR3. Germline values: CDR1 WNHNN, CDR2 SYGVQD (reference sequence). The CDR3 DNA follows: TGCGCCAGCAGTGATCCCAGCTCCACTGAAGCTTTCTTT. Its translation is CASSDPSSTEAFF.

Regarding this clone: This CDR3 is also generated by other DNA sequences in the sample. The J gene is TRBJ1-5, the V gene TRBV18, with no clear D. The CDR3 is made up of 13 amino acids. V was clipped by 3 bases and J by 0 bases, with 3 bases between them. The V gene's germline CDR1 is KGHSH and CDR2 LQKENI. CDR3 coding DNA: TGTGCCAGCTCACCCCATAGCAATCAGCCCCAGCATTTT. Amino acids: CASSPHSNQPQHF.